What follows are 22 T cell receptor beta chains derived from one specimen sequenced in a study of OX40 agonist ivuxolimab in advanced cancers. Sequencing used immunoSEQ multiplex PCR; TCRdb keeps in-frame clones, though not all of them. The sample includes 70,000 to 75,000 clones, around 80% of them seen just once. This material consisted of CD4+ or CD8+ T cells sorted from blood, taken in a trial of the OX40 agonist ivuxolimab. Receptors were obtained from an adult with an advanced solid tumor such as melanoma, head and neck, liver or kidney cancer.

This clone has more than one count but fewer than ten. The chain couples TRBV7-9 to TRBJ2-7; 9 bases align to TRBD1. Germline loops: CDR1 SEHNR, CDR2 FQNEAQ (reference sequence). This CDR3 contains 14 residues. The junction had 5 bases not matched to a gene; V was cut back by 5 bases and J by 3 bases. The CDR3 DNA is TGTGCCAGCAGCCCCGCGGGACAGGGCTACGAGCAGTACTTC. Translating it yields CASSPAGQGYEQYF.

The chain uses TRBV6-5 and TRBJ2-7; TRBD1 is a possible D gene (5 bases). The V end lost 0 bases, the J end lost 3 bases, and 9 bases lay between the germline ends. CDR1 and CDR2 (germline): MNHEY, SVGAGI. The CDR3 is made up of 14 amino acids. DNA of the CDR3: TGTGCCAGCAGTTACTCTGGCAGGGTCTACGAGCAGTACTTC. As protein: CASSYSGRVYEQYF.

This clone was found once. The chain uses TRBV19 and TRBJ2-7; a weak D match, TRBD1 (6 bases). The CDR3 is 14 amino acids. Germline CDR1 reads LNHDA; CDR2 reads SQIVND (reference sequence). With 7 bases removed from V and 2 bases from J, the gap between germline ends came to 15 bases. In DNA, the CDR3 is TGTGCCAGTAATCCCTCGACAGGACCCTACGAGCAGTACTTC. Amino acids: CASNPSTGPYEQYF.

The CDR3 DNA is TGTGCCAGCAGTGGAGGACAGGGGAGGGGAGGAAAGGGTGGCTACACCTTC. It specifies CASSGGQGRGGKGGYTF. The chain carries TRBV6-1 and TRBJ1-2; 9 bases line up with TRBD1. The CDR3 loop spans 17 amino acids. V lost 4 bases, J lost 7 bases, and 16 bases stayed unmatched. Germline lookup yields CDR1 MNHNS and CDR2 SASEGT.

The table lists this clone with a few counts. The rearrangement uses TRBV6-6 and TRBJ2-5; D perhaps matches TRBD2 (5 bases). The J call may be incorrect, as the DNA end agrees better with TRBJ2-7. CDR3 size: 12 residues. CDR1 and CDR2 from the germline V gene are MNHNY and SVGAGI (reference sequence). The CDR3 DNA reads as TGTGCCAGCAGCCAAGGACTCTACGAGCAGTACTTC. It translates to CASSQGLYEQYF.

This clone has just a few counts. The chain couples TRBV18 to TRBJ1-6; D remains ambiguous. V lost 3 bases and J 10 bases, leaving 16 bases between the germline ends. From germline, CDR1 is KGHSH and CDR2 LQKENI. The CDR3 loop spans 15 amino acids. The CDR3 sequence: CASSPRSPDQSPLHF. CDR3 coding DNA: TGTGCCAGCTCACCGCGTTCTCCCGATCAGTCACCCCTCCACTTT.

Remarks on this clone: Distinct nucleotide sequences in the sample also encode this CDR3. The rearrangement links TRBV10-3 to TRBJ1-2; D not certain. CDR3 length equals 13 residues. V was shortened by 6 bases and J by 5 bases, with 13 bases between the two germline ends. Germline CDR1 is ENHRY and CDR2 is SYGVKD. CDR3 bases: TGTGCCATCAGGCAGACATTTGGGTATGGCTACACCTTC. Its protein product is CAIRQTFGYGYTF.

The CDR3 region has the DNA TGCGCCAGCAGCCCCGGACAGGTAACCTCTGAAGCTTTCTTT. This sequence encodes CASSPGQVTSEAFF. The rearrangement joins TRBV5-1 to TRBJ1-1; 7 bases line up with TRBD1. CDR1 and CDR2 (germline): SGHRS, YFSETQ. The CDR3 spans 14 residues. With 4 bases clipped from V and 6 bases from J, the junction kept 9 bases outside the gene matches.

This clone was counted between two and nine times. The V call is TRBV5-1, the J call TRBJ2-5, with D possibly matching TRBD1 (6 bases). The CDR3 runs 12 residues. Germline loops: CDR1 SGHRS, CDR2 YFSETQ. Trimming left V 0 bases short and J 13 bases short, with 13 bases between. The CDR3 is CASSLGGTTRYF. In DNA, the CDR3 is TGCGCCAGCAGCTTGGGTGGGACAACCAGGTACTTC. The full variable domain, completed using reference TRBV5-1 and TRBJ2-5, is KAGVTQTPRYLIKTRGQQVTLSCSPISGHRSVSWYQQTPGQGLQFLFEYFSETQRNKGNFPGRFSGRQFSNSRSEMNVSTLELGDSALYLCASSLGGTTRYFGPGTRLLVL.

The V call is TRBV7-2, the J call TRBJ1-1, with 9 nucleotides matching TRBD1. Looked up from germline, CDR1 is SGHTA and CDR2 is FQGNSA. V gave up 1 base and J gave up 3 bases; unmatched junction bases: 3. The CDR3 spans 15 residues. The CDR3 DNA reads TGTGCCAGCAGCTTAGTAGGGACAGGGTACACTGAAGCTTTCTTT. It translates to CASSLVGTGYTEAFF.

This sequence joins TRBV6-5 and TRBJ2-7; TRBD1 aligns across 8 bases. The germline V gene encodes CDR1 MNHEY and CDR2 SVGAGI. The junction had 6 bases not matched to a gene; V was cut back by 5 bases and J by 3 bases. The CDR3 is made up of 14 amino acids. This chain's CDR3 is CASSDRGRSYEQYF. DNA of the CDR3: TGTGCCAGCAGTGACAGGGGAAGAAGCTACGAGCAGTACTTC.

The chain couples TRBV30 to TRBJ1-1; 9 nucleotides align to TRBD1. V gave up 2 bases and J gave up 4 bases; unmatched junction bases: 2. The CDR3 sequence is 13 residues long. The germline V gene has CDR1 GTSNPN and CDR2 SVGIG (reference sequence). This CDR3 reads CAWSQQGATEAFF. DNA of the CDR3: TGTGCCTGGAGTCAACAGGGGGCCACTGAAGCTTTCTTT.

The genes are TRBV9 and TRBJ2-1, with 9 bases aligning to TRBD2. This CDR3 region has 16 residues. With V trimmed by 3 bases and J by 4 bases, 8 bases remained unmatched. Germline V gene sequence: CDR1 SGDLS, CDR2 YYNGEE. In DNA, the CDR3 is TGTGCCAGCAGCGAGCGCGGGGGGGCCCGATACAATGAGCAGTTCTTC. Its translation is CASSERGGARYNEQFF.

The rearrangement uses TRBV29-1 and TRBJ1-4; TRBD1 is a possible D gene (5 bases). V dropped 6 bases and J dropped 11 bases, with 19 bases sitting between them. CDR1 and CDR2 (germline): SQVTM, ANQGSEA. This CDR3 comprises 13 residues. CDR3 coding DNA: TGCAGCGTAAGTCGACAGCCCGGGTCTAAACTGTTTTTT. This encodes CSVSRQPGSKLFF. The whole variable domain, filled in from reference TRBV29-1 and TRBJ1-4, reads SAVISQKPSRDICQRGTSLTIQCQVDSQVTMMFWYRQQPGQSLTLIATANQGSEATYESGFVIDKFPISRPNLTFSTLTVSNMSPEDSSIYLCSVSRQPGSKLFFGSGTQLSVL.

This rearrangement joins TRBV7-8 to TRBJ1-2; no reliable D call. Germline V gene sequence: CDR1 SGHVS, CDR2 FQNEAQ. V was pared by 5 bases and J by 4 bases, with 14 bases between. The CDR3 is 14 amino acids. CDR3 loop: CASSPGRGLYGYTF. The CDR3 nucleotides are TGTGCCAGCAGCCCCGGCCGAGGTCTCTATGGCTACACCTTC.

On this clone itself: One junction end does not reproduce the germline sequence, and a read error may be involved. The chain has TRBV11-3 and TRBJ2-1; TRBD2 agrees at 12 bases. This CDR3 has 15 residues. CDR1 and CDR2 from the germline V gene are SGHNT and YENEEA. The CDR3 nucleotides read TGTGCCGGCAGCCGCCGGACTAGCGGGGTGGATGAGCAGTTCTTC. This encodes CAGSRRTSGVDEQFF.

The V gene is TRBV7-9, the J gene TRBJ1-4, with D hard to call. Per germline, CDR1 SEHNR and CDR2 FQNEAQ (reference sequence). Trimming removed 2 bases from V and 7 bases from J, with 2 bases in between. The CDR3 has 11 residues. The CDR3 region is CASSLLEKLFF. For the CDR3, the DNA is TGTGCCAGCAGCTTACTTGAAAAACTGTTTTTT.

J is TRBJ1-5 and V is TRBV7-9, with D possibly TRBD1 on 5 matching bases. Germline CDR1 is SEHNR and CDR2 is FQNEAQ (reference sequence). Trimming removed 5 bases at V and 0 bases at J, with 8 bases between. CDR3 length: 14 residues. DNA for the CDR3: TGTGCCAGCAGCACTCAGGGTAGCAATCAGCCCCAGCATTTT. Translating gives CASSTQGSNQPQHF.

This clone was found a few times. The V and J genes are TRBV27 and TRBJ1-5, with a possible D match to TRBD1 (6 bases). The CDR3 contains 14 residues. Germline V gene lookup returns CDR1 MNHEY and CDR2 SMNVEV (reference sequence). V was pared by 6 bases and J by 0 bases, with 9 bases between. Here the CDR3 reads CASRTGYSNQPQHF. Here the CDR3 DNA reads TGTGCCAGCAGGACAGGCTATAGCAATCAGCCCCAGCATTTT.

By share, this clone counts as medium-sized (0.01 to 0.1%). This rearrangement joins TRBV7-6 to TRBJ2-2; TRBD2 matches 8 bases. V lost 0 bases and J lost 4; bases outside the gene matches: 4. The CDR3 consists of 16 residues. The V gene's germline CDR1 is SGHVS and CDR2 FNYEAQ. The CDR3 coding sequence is TGTGCCAGCAGCTTAGCGGGACTAGATAGCACCGGGGAGCTGTTTTTT. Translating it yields CASSLAGLDSTGELFF.

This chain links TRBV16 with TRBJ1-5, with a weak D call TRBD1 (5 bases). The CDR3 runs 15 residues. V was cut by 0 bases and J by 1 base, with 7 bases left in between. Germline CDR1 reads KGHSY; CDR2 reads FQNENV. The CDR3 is CASSQSWGSNQPQHF. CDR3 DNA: TGTGCCAGCAGCCAATCGTGGGGGAGCAATCAGCCCCAGCATTTT.

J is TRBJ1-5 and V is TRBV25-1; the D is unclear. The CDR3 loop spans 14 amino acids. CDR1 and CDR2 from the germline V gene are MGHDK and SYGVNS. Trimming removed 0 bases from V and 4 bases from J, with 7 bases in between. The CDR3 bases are TGTGCCAGCAGTGAATATCTCACAAATCAGCCCCAGCATTTT. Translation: CASSEYLTNQPQHF. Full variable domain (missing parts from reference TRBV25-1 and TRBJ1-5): EADIYQTPRYLVIGTGKKITLECSQTMGHDKMYWYQQDPGMELHLIHYSYGVNSTEKGDLSSESTVSRIRTEHFPLTLESARPSHTSQYLCASSEYLTNQPQHFGDGTRLSIL.